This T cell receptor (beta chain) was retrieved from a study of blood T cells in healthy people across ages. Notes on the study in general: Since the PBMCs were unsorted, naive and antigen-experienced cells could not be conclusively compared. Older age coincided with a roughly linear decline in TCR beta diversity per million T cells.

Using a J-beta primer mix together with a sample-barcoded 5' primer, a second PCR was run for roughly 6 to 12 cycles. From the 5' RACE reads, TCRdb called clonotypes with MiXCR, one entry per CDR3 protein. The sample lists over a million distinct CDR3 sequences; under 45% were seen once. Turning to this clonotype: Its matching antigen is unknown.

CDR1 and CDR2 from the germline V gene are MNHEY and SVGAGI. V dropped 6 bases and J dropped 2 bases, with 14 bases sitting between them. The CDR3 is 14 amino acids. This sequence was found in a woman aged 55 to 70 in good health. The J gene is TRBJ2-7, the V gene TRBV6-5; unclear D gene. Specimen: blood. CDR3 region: CASSPGGSAYEQYF. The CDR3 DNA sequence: TGTGCCAGCAGCCCCGGTGGTAGTGCCTACGAGCAGTACTTC.